This T cell receptor (beta chain) was identified during a study of cytomegalovirus exposure and HLA in healthy donors. About the research overall: HLA-typed donors were the source of around 80 million unique TCRs, which an early data release held.

Regarding this clone: Antigen specificity is unknown.

Broader study findings: Associated with cytomegalovirus, according to the listing, were 150 to 200 TCR beta chains. TCR sequences were mostly rare, though some public TCRs occurred in many donors.

The CDR3 contains 13 residues. CDR1 SGHDN and CDR2 FVKESK come from the germline V gene. Deletions cut 4 bases from V and 6 bases from J, with 12 bases between. The primer mix had 60 Vbeta and 13 Jbeta primers. Profiled with immunoSEQ multiplex PCR; TCRdb holds only in-frame clones, not every one. The sample lists fewer than 200,000 clones, around 80% occurring once. The TCR sequence derives from a man aged 35 to 55 in good health and CMV-seronegative. The V gene is TRBV14, the J gene TRBJ1-1; D ambiguous. Sequenced: PBMCs. The CDR3 reads CASSPAGSAEAFF. The CDR3 bases are TGTGCCAGCAGCCCTGCGGGGTCCGCTGAAGCTTTCTTT.